Detailed here is one T cell receptor (beta chain). Antigen: not known. This sample is drawn from a study of tissue T cells after allogeneic stem cell transplantation. Study at large: This research-autopsy study prospectively enrolled adult allogeneic hematopoietic cell transplant recipients with steroid-refractory graft-versus-host disease. Patients with graft-versus-host disease had grafts: several unmodified, three CD34-selected and T-cell-depleted. Where cell numbers permitted, CD3+ T cells were sorted from preserved blood and marrow.

Germline V gene lookup returns CDR1 MDHEN and CDR2 SYDVKM. The germline V and J ends were trimmed by 2 bases and 6 bases, with 17 bases remaining between them. The CDR3 length is 15 residues. Overall study results and limits: Only a limited share of tissue TCRs appeared in blood or spleen.

The data were produced by immunoSEQ multiplex PCR, yet TCRdb's version contains in-frame clones alone and is incomplete. The sample lists just over 25,000 clones, 75% to 95% occurring once. The chain links TRBV28 to TRBJ2-7; possibly TRBD1 for D (5 bases). The source was blood, collected before transplantation. The clonotype originates from a male donor at least 60 years old who later had graft-versus-host disease after an allogeneic stem cell transplant. CDR3 region: CASSLLRGSRSEQYF. CDR3 sequence (DNA): TGTGCCAGCAGTTTACTAAGGGGTAGCCGGTCCGAGCAGTACTTC.